By proportion, the clone carrying this T cell receptor beta chain is medium-sized (0.01 to 0.1%). The antigen is unknown. This entry belongs to a study of immune heterogeneity within non-small cell lung tumors. The overall study: Among the tumors, several were squamous cell carcinomas, roughly 9 were non-squamous carcinomas and 1 was not otherwise specified.

Whole-study findings and limits: Some T-cell receptor beta clonotypes occurred at high frequency. These high-frequency clonotypes were largely distinct between individual patients. Recurrence of identical dominant CDR3 beta clonotypes was observed across intrapatient tumor sites, concomitant with site-unique high-frequency clones.

Germline CDR1 and CDR2: DFQATT and SNEGSKA (reference sequence). This CDR3 spans 11 amino acids. V was clipped by 6 bases and J by 3 bases, with 9 bases between them. For the TCR beta CDR3, multiplex PCR with 32 V and 13 J primers performed the amplification. TCRdb re-called the multiplex PCR reads with MiXCR, one entry per CDR3 protein. The sample shows some 31,000 distinct CDR3 sequences, about 29% of them seen only once. Template was bulk tumor genomic DNA, 500 to 650 ng per sample. Surgery yielded several widely spaced biopsies per primary tumor. Curative surgical treatment was performed in patients who had newly diagnosed, untreated non-small cell lung cancer. The donors were patients with newly diagnosed non-small cell lung cancer undergoing curative-intent surgery.

The TCR was taken from a man aged 35 to 55 with non-small cell lung cancer. V usage is TRBV20-1 and J usage is TRBJ2-7; TRBD2 might be the D (5 bases). Sequenced input: lung tumor tissue. The CDR3, as DNA: TGCAGTGCCCAAACTAGCTACGAGCAGTACTTC. Encoded protein: CSAQTSYEQYF.